This T cell receptor beta chain was recorded in a study of cytomegalovirus exposure and HLA in healthy donors. Study-level background: From about 170 million T cells, an earlier analysis saw 110 million or so unique TCR beta sequences. Study conclusions and caveats: There were some public TCRs occurring in many donors, but most TCR sequences were rare. The study assumed roughly uniform donor sequencing depth for presence/absence analyses.

In germline, CDR1 is SGHDT, CDR2 YYEEEE. V was trimmed by 6 bases and J by 3 bases, leaving 13 bases between them. The CDR3 runs 13 residues. The primer mix had 60 Vbeta and 13 Jbeta primers. Original analysis: It was a later analysis that counted roughly 80 million unique TCR beta chains, of which some 12 million were shared. Clones were read by immunoSEQ multiplex PCR, and TCRdb kept only the in-frame ones, dropping some. V and J calls and clone size are those listed in that table; D and trimming were worked out from the DNA. The data contain about 130,000 clones, over 60% of them singletons. Points on this clone: What it binds is unknown.

The chain is built from TRBV5-6 and TRBJ2-7; D not certain. This receptor was identified in a middle-aged man in good health and CMV-seronegative. Specimen: PBMCs. The CDR3 protein is CASTLGTGYEQYF. The CDR3 nucleotides are TGTGCCAGCACCCTCGGTACTGGCTACGAGCAGTACTTC.